This T cell receptor (beta chain) was obtained from a study of T-cell reconstitution after alpha-beta-depleted transplantation in children. Concerning this clonotype itself: The target antigen is unknown.

Trimming took 3 bases from V and 1 from J, leaving 9 bases between them. CDR3 size: 14 residues. Preparation of the TCRbeta library used unique molecular identifiers. TCRdb reprocessed the PCR reads with MiXCR, giving one entry per CDR3 protein. Here the sample spans 330,000 or so distinct CDR3 sequences, over 7.5% being singletons. The study's findings and limits: By one year post-transplant, T-cell counts and diversity largely arose from T cells that were newly produced. Roughly two months post-transplant, alpha-beta T cells reportedly originated from several hundred graft clones that had expanded.

The chain couples TRBV12-3 or TRBV12-4 to TRBJ1-1; the D is unclear. The sample here was peripheral blood, taken 360 days after TCRalphabeta/CD19-depleted stem cell transplant. This receptor was identified in a female patient between 2 and 15 years old who had a stem cell transplant for Fanconi anemia, so the T cells may come from the graft donor. CDR3 sequence (DNA): TGTGCCAGCAGTTTGTTGCTGCCGAACACTGAAGCTTTCTTT. Amino acids: CASSLLLPNTEAFF.